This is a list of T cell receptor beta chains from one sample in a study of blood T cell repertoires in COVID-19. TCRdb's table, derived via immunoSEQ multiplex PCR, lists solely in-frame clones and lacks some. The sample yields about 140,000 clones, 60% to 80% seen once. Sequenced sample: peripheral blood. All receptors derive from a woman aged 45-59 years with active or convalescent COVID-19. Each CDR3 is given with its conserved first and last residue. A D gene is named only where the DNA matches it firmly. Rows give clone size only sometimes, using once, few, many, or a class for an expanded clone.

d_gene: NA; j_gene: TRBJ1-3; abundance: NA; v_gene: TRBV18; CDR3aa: CASSGQGGSGNTIYF; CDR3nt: TGTGCCAGCTCCGGACAAGGCGGATCTGGAAACACCATATATTTT
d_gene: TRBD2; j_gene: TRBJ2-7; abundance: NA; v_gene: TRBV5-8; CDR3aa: CASSLESGGQYF; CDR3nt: TGTGCCAGCAGCTTGGAGAGCGGGGGGCAGTACTTC
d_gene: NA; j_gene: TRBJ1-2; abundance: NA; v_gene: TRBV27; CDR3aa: CASSISIGGGTYGYTF; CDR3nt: TGTGCCAGCAGCATCAGCATCGGGGGGGGAACCTATGGCTACACCTTC
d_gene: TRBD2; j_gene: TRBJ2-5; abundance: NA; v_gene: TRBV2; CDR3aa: CASKSGTRQETQYF; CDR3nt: TGTGCCAGCAAGTCAGGGACTAGACAAGAGACCCAGTACTTC
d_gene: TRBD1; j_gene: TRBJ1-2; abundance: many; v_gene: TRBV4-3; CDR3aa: CASSQEYGTGAYGYTF; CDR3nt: TGCGCCAGCAGCCAGGAATACGGGACAGGGGCTTATGGCTACACCTTC
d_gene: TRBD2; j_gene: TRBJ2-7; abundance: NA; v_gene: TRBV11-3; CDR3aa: CASSLYGGEAYEQYF; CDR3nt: TGTGCCAGCAGTTTGTACGGGGGGGAGGCGTACGAGCAGTACTTC
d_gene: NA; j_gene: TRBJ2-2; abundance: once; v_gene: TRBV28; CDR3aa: CASSLGVPGELFF; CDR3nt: TGTGCCAGCAGTTTGGGCGTACCCGGGGAGCTGTTTTTT
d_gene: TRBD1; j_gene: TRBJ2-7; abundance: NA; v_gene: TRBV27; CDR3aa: CASSLKGTATYEQYF; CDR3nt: TGTGCCAGCAGTTTAAAGGGGACAGCTACCTACGAGCAGTACTTC
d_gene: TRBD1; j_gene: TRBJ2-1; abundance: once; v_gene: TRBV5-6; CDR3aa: CASSYGTAPSNEQFF; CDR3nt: TGTGCCAGCAGTTATGGGACAGCCCCATCGAATGAGCAGTTCTTC
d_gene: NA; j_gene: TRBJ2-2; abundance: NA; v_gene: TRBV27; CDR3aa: CASRIGQSTGELFF; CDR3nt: TGTGCCAGCAGAATCGGACAAAGCACCGGGGAGCTGTTTTTT
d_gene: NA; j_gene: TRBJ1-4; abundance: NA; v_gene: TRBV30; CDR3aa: CAWRSRGEEKLFF; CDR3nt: TGTGCCTGGAGATCCAGGGGTGAGGAAAAACTGTTTTTT
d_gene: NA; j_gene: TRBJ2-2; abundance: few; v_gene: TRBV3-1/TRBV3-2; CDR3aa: CASSQAGVPFF; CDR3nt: TGTGCCAGCAGCCAAGCCGGAGTGCCGTTTTTT
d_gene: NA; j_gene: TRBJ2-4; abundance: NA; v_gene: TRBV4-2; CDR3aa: CASSQDGQGMDIQYF; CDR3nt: TGTGCCAGCAGCCAAGACGGGCAGGGAATGGACATTCAGTACTTC
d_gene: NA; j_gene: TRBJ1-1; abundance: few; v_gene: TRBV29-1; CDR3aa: CSVAPGTSNTEAFF; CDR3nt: TGCAGCGTCGCTCCCGGGACATCGAACACTGAAGCTTTCTTT
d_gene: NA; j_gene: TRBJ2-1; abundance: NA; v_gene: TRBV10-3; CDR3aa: CAISEWGDSKGEQFF; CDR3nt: TGTGCCATCAGTGAGTGGGGGGATTCGAAGGGGGAGCAGTTCTTC